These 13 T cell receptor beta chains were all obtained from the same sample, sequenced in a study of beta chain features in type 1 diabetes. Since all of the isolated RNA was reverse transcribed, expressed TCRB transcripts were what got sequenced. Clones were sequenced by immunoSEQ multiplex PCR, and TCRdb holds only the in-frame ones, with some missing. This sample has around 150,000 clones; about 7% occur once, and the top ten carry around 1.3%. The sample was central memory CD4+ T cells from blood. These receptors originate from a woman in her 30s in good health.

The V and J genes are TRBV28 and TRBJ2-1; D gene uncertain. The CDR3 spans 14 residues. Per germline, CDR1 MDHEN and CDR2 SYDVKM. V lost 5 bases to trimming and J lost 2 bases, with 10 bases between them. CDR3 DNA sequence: TGTGCCAGCAGTCAGTCTCCTCCCTACAATGAGCAGTTCTTC. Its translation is CASSQSPPYNEQFF.

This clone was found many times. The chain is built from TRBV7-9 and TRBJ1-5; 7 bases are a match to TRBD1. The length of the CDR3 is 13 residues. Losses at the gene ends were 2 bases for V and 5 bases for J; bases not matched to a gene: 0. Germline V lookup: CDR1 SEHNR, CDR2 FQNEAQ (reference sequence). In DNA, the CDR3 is TGTGCCAGCAGCTTACAGGGGGATCAGCCCCAGCATTTT. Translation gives CASSLQGDQPQHF.

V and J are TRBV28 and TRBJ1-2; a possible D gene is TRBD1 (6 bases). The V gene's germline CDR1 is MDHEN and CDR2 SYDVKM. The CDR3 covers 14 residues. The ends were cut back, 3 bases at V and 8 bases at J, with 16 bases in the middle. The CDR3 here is CASSFGFSTGGYTF. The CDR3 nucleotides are TGTGCCAGCAGTTTCGGCTTCTCGACAGGCGGCTACACCTTC.

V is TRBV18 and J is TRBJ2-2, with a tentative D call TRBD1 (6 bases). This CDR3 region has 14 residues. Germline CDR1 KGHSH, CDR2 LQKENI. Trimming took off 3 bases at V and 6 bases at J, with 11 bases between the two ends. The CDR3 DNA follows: TGTGCCAGCTCACCTCAGGACAGTGCCGGGGAGCTGTTTTTT. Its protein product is CASSPQDSAGELFF.

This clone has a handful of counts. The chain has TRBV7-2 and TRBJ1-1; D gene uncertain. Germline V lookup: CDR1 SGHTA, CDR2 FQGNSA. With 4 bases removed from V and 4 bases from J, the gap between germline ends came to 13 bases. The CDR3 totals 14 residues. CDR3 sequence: CASSSRTGSTEAFF. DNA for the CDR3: TGTGCCAGCAGCTCCCGGACCGGGAGCACTGAAGCTTTCTTT.

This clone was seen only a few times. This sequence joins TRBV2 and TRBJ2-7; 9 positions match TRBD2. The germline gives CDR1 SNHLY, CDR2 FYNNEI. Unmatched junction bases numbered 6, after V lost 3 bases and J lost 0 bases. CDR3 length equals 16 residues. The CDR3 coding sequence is TGTGCCAGCAGTGAGAGTCGGACTAGCGTCTCCTACGAGCAGTACTTC. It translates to CASSESRTSVSYEQYF.

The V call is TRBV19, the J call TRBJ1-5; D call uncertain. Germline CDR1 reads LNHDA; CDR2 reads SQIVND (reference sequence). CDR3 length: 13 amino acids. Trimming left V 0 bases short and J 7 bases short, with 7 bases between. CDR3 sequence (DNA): TGTGCCAGTAGTATAGAACAGATGCAGCCCCAGCATTTT. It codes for CASSIEQMQPQHF.

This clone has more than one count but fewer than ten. The CDR3 loop is CASSQDPASYETQYF. The CDR3 DNA follows: TGCGCCAGCAGCCAAGATCCCGCTAGCTATGAGACCCAGTACTTC. The chain has TRBV4-3 and TRBJ2-5; the D gene is possibly TRBD2 (5 bases). CDR1 and CDR2 (germline): LGHNA, YSLEER. V was pared by 0 bases and J by 5 bases, with 13 bases between. The CDR3 has 15 amino acids.

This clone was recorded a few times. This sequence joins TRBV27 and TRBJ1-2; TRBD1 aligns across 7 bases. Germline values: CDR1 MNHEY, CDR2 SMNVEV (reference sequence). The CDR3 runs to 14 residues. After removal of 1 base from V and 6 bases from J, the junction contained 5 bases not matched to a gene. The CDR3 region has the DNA TGTGCCAGCAGTTTATTAGCAGGGGGGAATGGCTACACCTTC. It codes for CASSLLAGGNGYTF.

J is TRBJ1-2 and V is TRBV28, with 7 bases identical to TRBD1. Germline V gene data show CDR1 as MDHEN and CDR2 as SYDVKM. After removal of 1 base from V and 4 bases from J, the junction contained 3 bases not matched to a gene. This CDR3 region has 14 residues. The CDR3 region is CASSLSAGGYGYTF. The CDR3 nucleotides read TGTGCCAGCAGTTTATCGGCAGGGGGCTATGGCTACACCTTC.

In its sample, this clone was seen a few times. CDR3 sequence reads: CASRTSALSGGNEQFF. The CDR3 DNA is TGTGCCAGCAGGACTAGCGCCCTTTCAGGGGGCAATGAGCAGTTCTTC. V usage is TRBV21-1 and J usage is TRBJ2-1; TRBD2, the table's D call, lacks a check against the DNA. TRBV21-1 is described as a pseudogene. The CDR3 is 16 residues long.

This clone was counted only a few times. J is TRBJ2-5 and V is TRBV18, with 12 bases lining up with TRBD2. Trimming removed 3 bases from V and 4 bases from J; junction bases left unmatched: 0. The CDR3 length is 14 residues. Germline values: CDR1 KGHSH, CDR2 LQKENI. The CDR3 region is CASSPGLAGETQYF. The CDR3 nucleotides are TGTGCCAGCTCACCGGGACTAGCGGGAGAGACCCAGTACTTC. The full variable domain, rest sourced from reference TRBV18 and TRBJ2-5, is NAGVMQNPRHLVRRRGQEARLRCSPMKGHSHVYWYRQLPEEGLKFMVYLQKENIIDESGMPKERFSAEFPKEGPSILRIQQVVRGDSAAYFCASSPGLAGETQYFGPGTRLLVL.

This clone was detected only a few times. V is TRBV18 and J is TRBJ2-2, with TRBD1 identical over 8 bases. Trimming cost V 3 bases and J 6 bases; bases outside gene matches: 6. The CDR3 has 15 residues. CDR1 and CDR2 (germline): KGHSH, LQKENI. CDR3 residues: CASSPRQGTAGELFF. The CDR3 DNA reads TGTGCCAGCTCACCCCGACAGGGGACCGCCGGGGAGCTGTTTTTT.